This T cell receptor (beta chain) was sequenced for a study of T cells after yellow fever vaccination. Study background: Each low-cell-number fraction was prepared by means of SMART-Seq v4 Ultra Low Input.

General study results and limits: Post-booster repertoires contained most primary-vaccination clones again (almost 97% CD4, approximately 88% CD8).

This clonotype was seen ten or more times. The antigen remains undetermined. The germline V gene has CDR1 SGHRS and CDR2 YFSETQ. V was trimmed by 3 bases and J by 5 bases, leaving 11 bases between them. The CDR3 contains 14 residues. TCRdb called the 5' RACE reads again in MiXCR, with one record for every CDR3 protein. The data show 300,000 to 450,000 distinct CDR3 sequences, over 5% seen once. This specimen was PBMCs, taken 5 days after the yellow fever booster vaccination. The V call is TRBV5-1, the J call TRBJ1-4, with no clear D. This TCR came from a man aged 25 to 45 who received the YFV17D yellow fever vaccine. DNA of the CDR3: TGCGCCAGCAGCTGGGGTAGCGGGAATGAAAAACTGTTTTTT. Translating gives CASSWGSGNEKLFF. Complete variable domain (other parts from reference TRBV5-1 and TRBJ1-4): KAGVTQTPRYLIKTRGQQVTLSCSPISGHRSVSWYQQTPGQGLQFLFEYFSETQRNKGNFPGRFSGRQFSNSRSEMNVSTLELGDSALYLCASSWGSGNEKLFFGSGTQLSVL.